This T cell receptor beta chain derives from a study of long-term antiretroviral therapy in people with HIV. Study in general: When the earliest samples were collected, ART was typically delayed until CD4 counts fell. Whole-study findings and limits: Those clones which expanded before ART made up the dominant part of the repertoire at all time points. Blood in the study was drawn between the mid-2000s and the late 2010s, possibly under older ART regimens, which may be less effective than current ones.

Every HIV-positive participant received treatment in the United States. This clone was seen only once. Its antigen is as yet unknown. At the survey level, the v3.0 immunoSEQ assay was run. Clones were read by immunoSEQ multiplex PCR, and TCRdb kept only the in-frame ones, dropping some. Of tens of thousands of clones in the sample, 80% to 90% were seen once. V gave up 3 bases and J gave up 7 bases, with 12 bases separating them. This CDR3 has 14 residues. CDR1 is MNHNY, CDR2 SVGAGI, per germline (reference sequence). Material: unsorted PBMCs, obtained 0.8 years before starting antiretroviral therapy. The TCR originated in a man aged 18 to 35 with HIV. The chain combines TRBV6-6 with TRBJ1-4; D is undetermined. For the CDR3, the DNA is TGTGCCAGCAGTTATCGCAGTTCGCGTGAAAAACTGTTTTTT. As protein: CASSYRSSREKLFF.